This entry features one T cell receptor (beta chain) sequence. Some clones are missing from TCRdb's copy, which holds only in-frame ones; the method was immunoSEQ multiplex PCR. Here the sample spans some 140,000 clones, about 96% being singletons. The data stem from a study of T cell changes during pregnancy in multiple sclerosis. The V gene's germline CDR1 is MNHEY and CDR2 SMNVEV (reference sequence). The V and J ends lost 5 bases and 9 bases respectively, with 35 bases between them. This CDR3 contains 19 residues. This TCR derives from a female donor with multiple sclerosis, enrolled in a pregnancy study. Material: peripheral blood, obtained after pregnancy. The chain carries TRBV27 and TRBJ2-7; D call uncertain. The CDR3 reads CASSPTLRSPMRSPQVQYF. The CDR3 nucleotides are TGTGCCAGCAGTCCCACGCTGAGGAGTCCCATGCGGTCCCCTCAAGTGCAGTACTTC.